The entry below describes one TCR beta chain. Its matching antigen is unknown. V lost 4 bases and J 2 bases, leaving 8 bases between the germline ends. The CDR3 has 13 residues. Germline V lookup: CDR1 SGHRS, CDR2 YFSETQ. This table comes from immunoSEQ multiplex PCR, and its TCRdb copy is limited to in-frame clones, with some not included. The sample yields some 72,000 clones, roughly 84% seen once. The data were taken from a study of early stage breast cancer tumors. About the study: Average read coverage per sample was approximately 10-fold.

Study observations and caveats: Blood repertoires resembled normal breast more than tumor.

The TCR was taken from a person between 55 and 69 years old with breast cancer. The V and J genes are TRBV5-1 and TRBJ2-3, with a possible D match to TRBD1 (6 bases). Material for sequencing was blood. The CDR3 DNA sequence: TGCGCCAGCAGCATGGGACACACAGATACGCAGTATTTT. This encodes CASSMGHTDTQYF.